The 14 T cell receptor beta chains given below trace back to one sample, sequenced in a study of identical twins. From the 5' RACE reads, TCRdb called clonotypes with MiXCR, one entry per CDR3 protein. This sample carries 460,000 or so distinct CDR3 sequences, around 14% of them seen once, and the ten largest clones take around 0.57%. This sample was shared with a second study, whose subject was yellow fever vaccine responses in identical twins.

Material for sequencing was CD4+ T cells sorted from blood. Receptors originate from a woman younger than 35 in good health.

The V call is TRBV7-2, the J call TRBJ2-3; D gene unclear. CDR1 and CDR2 from the germline V gene are SGHTA and FQGNSA. Trimming left V 0 bases short and J 4 bases short, with 8 bases between. This CDR3 is 14 amino acids long. The CDR3: CASSLAIASDTQYF. The DNA for the CDR3 is TGTGCCAGCAGCTTAGCGATAGCCTCAGATACGCAGTATTTT.

The sample holds a few counts of this clonotype. The gene calls are TRBV7-6 and TRBJ1-5, with TRBD1 identical over 9 bases. This CDR3 spans 15 amino acids. Per germline, CDR1 SGHVS and CDR2 FNYEAQ. V was clipped by 1 base and J by 6 bases; unmatched bases: 4. The CDR3 loop reads CASSLGTGGLQPQHF. The CDR3 coding sequence is TGTGCCAGCAGCTTAGGCACAGGGGGCCTTCAGCCCCAGCATTTT.

This clonotype was recorded a few times. The rearrangement links TRBV7-2 to TRBJ1-1; D gene uncertain. This CDR3 has 16 amino acids. Trimming shortened V by 3 bases and J by 0 bases, and 14 bases separated the two germline ends. CDR1 is SGHTA, CDR2 FQGNSA, per germline. In nucleotides, the CDR3 is TGTGCCAGCAGCTTGACGTTGTTACAGTTGAACACTGAAGCTTTCTTT. This gives the protein CASSLTLLQLNTEAFF.

This chain uses TRBV3-1 with TRBJ2-3; TRBD2 agrees at 16 bases. The CDR3 length is 17 residues. After removal of 4 bases from V and 5 bases from J, the junction contained 6 bases not matched to a gene. The germline gives CDR1 LGHDT, CDR2 YNNKEL (reference sequence). CDR3: CASSLGLAGGPEDTQYF. The CDR3 DNA reads as TGTGCCAGCAGCCTGGGACTAGCGGGGGGGCCCGAAGATACGCAGTATTTT.

This clonotype has just a few counts. This chain joins TRBV28 and TRBJ2-1; no firm D call. V lost 4 bases to trimming and J lost 6 bases, with 13 bases between them. The CDR3 is made up of 14 amino acids. Germline CDR1 and CDR2: MDHEN and SYDVKM. DNA for the CDR3: TGTGCCAGCAGTTCCCCCGGCCCCAGCAATGAGCAGTTCTTC. As protein: CASSSPGPSNEQFF.

This clonotype has more than one count but fewer than ten. The chain uses TRBV5-1 and TRBJ2-7; TRBD1 aligns across 8 bases. The CDR3 spans 15 residues. The V gene end was trimmed by 2 bases and the J gene end by 0 bases; junction bases not matched to a gene: 4. CDR1 and CDR2 from the germline V gene are SGHRS and YFSETQ. The CDR3 region is CASSFRDRSSYEQYF. CDR3 bases: TGCGCCAGCAGCTTTAGGGACAGGAGCTCCTACGAGCAGTACTTC. Using reference TRBV5-1 and TRBJ2-7 for the parts outside the CDR3, the full variable domain is KAGVTQTPRYLIKTRGQQVTLSCSPISGHRSVSWYQQTPGQGLQFLFEYFSETQRNKGNFPGRFSGRQFSNSRSEMNVSTLELGDSALYLCASSFRDRSSYEQYFGPGTRLTVT.

The V gene is TRBV11-2, the J gene TRBJ2-3, with 11 bases aligning to TRBD2. The V gene end was trimmed by 5 bases and the J gene end by 4 bases; junction bases not matched to a gene: 8. CDR3 length: 16 residues. CDR1 and CDR2 (germline): SGHAT, FQNNGV. This chain's CDR3 is CASSQLAGVIADTQYF. CDR3 in DNA: TGTGCCAGCAGCCAACTAGCGGGGGTTATCGCAGATACGCAGTATTTT. The variable domain in full, with the rest retrieved from reference TRBV11-2 and TRBJ2-3, is EAGVAQSPRYKIIEKRQSVAFWCNPISGHATLYWYQQILGQGPKLLIQFQNNGVVDDSQLPKDRFSAERLKGVDSTLKIQPAKLEDSAVYLCASSQLAGVIADTQYFGPGTRLTVL.

The chain employs TRBV24-1 and TRBJ2-2; TRBD2 matches at 11 bases. The CDR3 contains 16 residues. Trimming took 3 bases from V and 5 from J; bases not matched to a gene: 4. Per germline, CDR1 KGHDR and CDR2 SFDVKD. The CDR3 bases are TGTGCCACCAGTGATACTAGCGGGAGAGGGACCGGGGAGCTGTTTTTT. This translates into CATSDTSGRGTGELFF.

This clonotype was seen a handful of times. The chain carries TRBV3-1 and TRBJ2-3, with 7 bases matching TRBD2. The CDR3 length is 15 residues. The germline CDR1 and CDR2 sequences are LGHDT and YNNKEL (reference sequence). J was trimmed by 3 bases and V by 0 bases; bases with no gene match: 3. The CDR3 loop is CASSQDISGTDTQYF. As DNA, the CDR3 is TGTGCCAGCAGCCAAGACATTAGCGGGACAGATACGCAGTATTTT.

This chain joins TRBV3-1 and TRBJ1-5; a possible D gene is TRBD1 (5 bases). V gave up 3 bases and J gave up 3 bases, with 9 bases separating them. The CDR3 sequence is 14 residues long. The germline V gene has CDR1 LGHDT and CDR2 YNNKEL (reference sequence). DNA for the CDR3: TGTGCCAGCAGCCACAGGGCGTTCAATCAGCCCCAGCATTTT. Translated: CASSHRAFNQPQHF.

The chain employs TRBV11-3 and TRBJ1-1; D is undetermined. The V and J ends lost 5 bases and 5 bases respectively, with 12 bases between them. Germline CDR1 and CDR2: SGHNT and YENEEA. This CDR3 comprises 13 residues. The CDR3: CASSEGGVTEAFF. The CDR3 nucleotides read TGTGCCAGCAGCGAGGGCGGGGTAACTGAAGCTTTCTTT.

This clonotype has only one observation. This chain links TRBV28 with TRBJ1-6; unclear D gene. Per germline, CDR1 MDHEN and CDR2 SYDVKM. The CDR3 runs 14 residues. Trimming shortened V by 6 bases and J by 10 bases, and 16 bases separated the two germline ends. The CDR3 spells CASSPYTPGSPLHF. DNA for the CDR3: TGTGCCAGCAGCCCCTATACACCGGGGTCACCCCTCCACTTT.

The chain recombines TRBV2 with TRBJ2-1; perhaps TRBD1 as D (6 bases). Trimming left V 3 bases short and J 4 bases short, with 13 bases between. The CDR3 has 15 residues. Germline V gene lookup returns CDR1 SNHLY and CDR2 FYNNEI. CDR3 sequence reads: CASSDDQGLYNEQFF. CDR3 in DNA: TGTGCCAGCAGTGATGATCAGGGGCTATACAATGAGCAGTTCTTC.

The chain recombines TRBV15 with TRBJ1-1; D is ambiguous. Germline V gene data show CDR1 as LNHNV and CDR2 as YYDKDF (reference sequence). V gave up 3 bases and J gave up 7 bases, with 6 bases separating them. The CDR3 has 11 residues. The CDR3 coding sequence is TGTGCCACCAGCAGTGAAGTTGAAGCTTTCTTT. It codes for CATSSEVEAFF.